A selection of T cell receptor beta chains follows, all from one sample in a study of yellow fever vaccine responses in identical twins. TCRdb called the RT-PCR reads again in MiXCR, with one record for every CDR3 protein. The table has roughly 2,600 distinct CDR3 sequences, approximately 81% seen once. Sequences were derived from T cells from blood (PBMCs), unsorted or a sorted subset (not recorded which), sampled before or after yellow fever vaccination (not recorded which). The receptors were gathered from a woman under 30 who received the yellow fever vaccine. The CDR3 runs from the conserved cysteine through the conserved F or W. The order of the fields is V gene, CDR3 length, D gene, clone size, J gene, CDR3 protein, CDR3 DNA. D genes are given only for firm matches. Only some rows state a clone size, as once, few, many or a class for expanded clones.

>TRBV10-3|16|.|.|TRBJ1-4
CAISETGTAANEKLFF
TGTGCCATCAGTGAGACCGGGACCGCCGCGAATGAAAAACTGTTTTTT
>TRBV5-1|17|.|.|TRBJ1-5
CASSPAGGRNSNQPQHF
TGCGCCAGCAGCCCGGCCGGGGGGAGGAATAGCAATCAGCCCCAGCATTTT
>TRBV29-1|16|TRBD1|.|TRBJ2-1
CSVEGTGGSSYNEQFF
TGCAGCGTTGAGGGGACAGGGGGCTCCTCCTACAATGAGCAGTTCTTC
>TRBV10-1|18|TRBD1|.|TRBJ1-5
CASRAPTGTPYSNQPQHF
TGCGCCAGCAGGGCCCCGACAGGGACCCCTTATAGCAATCAGCCCCAGCATTTT
>TRBV5-4|17|TRBD1|.|TRBJ2-1
CASSLAPGQGRYNEQFF
TGTGCCAGCAGCTTGGCCCCGGGACAGGGACGCTACAATGAGCAGTTCTTC
>TRBV28|13|TRBD2|.|TRBJ2-7
CASRSGSYYEQYF
TGTGCCAGCAGGAGCGGGAGTTATTACGAGCAGTACTTC
>TRBV6-8|15|TRBD1|few|TRBJ1-5
CASRQTGMSNQPQHF
TGTGCCAGCAGACAGACAGGGATGAGCAATCAGCCCCAGCATTTT
>TRBV2|13|TRBD1|.|TRBJ1-2
CASSVGTAGGYTF
TGTGCCAGCAGTGTGGGGACAGCAGGTGGCTACACCTTC
>TRBV7-9|17|TRBD2|.|TRBJ2-5
CASSSRLAGGPKETQYF
TGTGCCAGCAGCTCTCGACTAGCGGGGGGGCCAAAGGAGACCCAGTACTTC
>TRBV5-6|14|.|.|TRBJ1-1
CASSLEGLNTEAFF
TGTGCCAGCAGCTTGGAAGGACTGAACACTGAAGCTTTCTTT
>TRBV20-1|15|TRBD2|.|TRBJ2-5
CSARDAAGFQETQYF
TGCAGTGCTAGAGATGCAGCGGGATTCCAAGAGACCCAGTACTTC
>TRBV10-3|12|.|.|TRBJ2-1
CAIGARTNEQFF
TGTGCCATCGGGGCTAGAACCAATGAGCAGTTCTTC
>TRBV10-3|16|TRBD1|.|TRBJ1-3
CAISEPGQGYGNTIYF
TGTGCCATCAGTGAGCCGGGACAGGGTTACGGAAACACCATATATTTT
>TRBV18|16|.|.|TRBJ2-3
CASSPPNSAPTDTQYF
TGTGCCAGCTCACCACCGAATTCGGCGCCCACAGATACGCAGTATTTT
>TRBV18|15|TRBD2|.|TRBJ2-1
CASSPLSGSNREQFF
TGTGCCAGCTCACCACTTAGCGGGAGCAATCGTGAGCAGTTCTTC
>TRBV10-3|15|.|.|TRBJ2-1
CAISELSRGYNEQFF
TGTGCCATCAGTGAGTTAAGTAGGGGATACAATGAGCAGTTCTTC
>TRBV10-3|14|.|few|TRBJ1-3
CALKGQYSGNTIYF
TGTGCCCTAAAGGGCCAGTACTCTGGAAACACCATATATTTT
>TRBV2|16|.|few|TRBJ2-5
CASSEARPGLRETQYF
TGTGCCAGCAGTGAAGCTCGCCCAGGGCTTCGAGAGACCCAGTACTTC
>TRBV29-1|13|TRBD1|.|TRBJ1-2
CSVEQTGNYGYTF
TGCAGCGTTGAACAGACAGGGAACTATGGCTACACCTTC
>TRBV29-1|14|.|.|TRBJ2-2
CSATVDVNTGELFF
TGCAGCGCTACAGTGGACGTGAACACCGGGGAGCTGTTTTTT
>TRBV4-1|16|TRBD1|.|TRBJ1-4
CASSTYRGEEAGKLFF
TGCGCCAGCAGCACCTACAGGGGGGAAGAAGCTGGGAAACTGTTTTTT
>TRBV14|17|.|.|TRBJ1-5
CASSQDRRGNSNQPQHF
TGTGCCAGCAGCCAAGATCGAAGAGGGAATAGCAATCAGCCCCAGCATTTT
>TRBV19|16|TRBD2|.|TRBJ2-7
CASSKVAGGPSYEQYF
TGTGCCAGTAGTAAGGTAGCGGGAGGGCCATCCTACGAGCAGTACTTC
>TRBV6-1|14|TRBD1|.|TRBJ2-3
CASTRDSLADTQYF
TGTGCCAGCACTCGGGACAGTTTAGCAGATACGCAGTATTTT
>TRBV7-2|14|.|.|TRBJ2-7
CASSPGSPGGEQYF
TGTGCCAGCAGCCCGGGGAGTCCGGGTGGCGAGCAGTACTTC
>TRBV10-3|15|.|.|TRBJ1-1
CAISESPGVNTEAFF
TGTGCCATCAGTGAGTCACCCGGGGTGAACACTGAAGCTTTCTTT